This entry lists 22 T cell receptor beta chains sequenced from one sample in a study of T cell responses to AZD1222 COVID-19 vaccine. The data were produced by immunoSEQ multiplex PCR, yet TCRdb's version contains in-frame clones alone and is incomplete. The table lists 95,000 to 150,000 clones, over 75% of them singletons. Material: peripheral blood, obtained on day 0 of AZD1222 vaccination. Every receptor here comes from an adult in good health.

V gene TRBV11-3 combines with J gene TRBJ2-2; D is unresolved. In germline, CDR1 is SGHNT, CDR2 YENEEA. The germline V and J ends were trimmed by 5 bases and 8 bases, with 12 bases remaining between them. The CDR3 consists of 13 residues. CDR3 bases: TGTGCCAGCAGCCTTCGTTTATATGGGGAGCTGTTTTTT. This encodes CASSLRLYGELFF.

This clone turned up a few times. V is TRBV10-1 and J is TRBJ2-1, with TRBD2 matching 13 bases. CDR1 and CDR2 from the germline V gene are WNHNN and SYGVQD (reference sequence). The CDR3 is made up of 18 amino acids. Trimming at V came to 3 bases and at J to 0 bases, leaving 5 bases not matched to a gene. The CDR3 sequence is CASSDGTSGKGSYNEQFF. The CDR3 DNA reads as TGCGCCAGCAGTGACGGGACTAGCGGGAAGGGCTCCTACAATGAGCAGTTCTTC.

Only one count was recorded for this clone. The rearrangement joins TRBV19 to TRBJ1-2, with 9 nucleotides matching TRBD1. This CDR3 has 13 residues. Germline loops: CDR1 LNHDA, CDR2 SQIVND (reference sequence). With 7 bases clipped from V and 8 bases from J, the junction kept 8 bases outside the gene matches. In DNA form, the CDR3 reads TGTGCCAGTACCCCGGACAGGGGAAGGGGCTACACCTTC. Translating gives CASTPDRGRGYTF. Complete variable domain (other parts from reference TRBV19 and TRBJ1-2): DGGITQSPKYLFRKEGQNVTLSCEQNLNHDAMYWYRQDPGQGLRLIYYSQIVNDFQKGDIAEGYSVSREKKESFPLTVTSAQKNPTAFYLCASTPDRGRGYTFGSGTRLTVV.

V is TRBV28 and J is TRBJ2-7; the match to TRBD1 covers 7 bases. With 5 bases clipped from V and 1 base from J, the junction kept 8 bases outside the gene matches. Germline V gene data show CDR1 as MDHEN and CDR2 as SYDVKM. The CDR3 totals 15 residues. CDR3 DNA sequence: TGTGCCAGCAGTAAGACGTGGGACAGTTCCTACGAGCAGTACTTC. Amino acids: CASSKTWDSSYEQYF.

The chain couples TRBV5-6 to TRBJ2-5, with D perhaps TRBD2 (6 bases). The germline V and J ends were trimmed by 1 base and 2 bases, with 12 bases remaining between them. CDR3 size: 15 residues. The germline CDR1 and CDR2 sequences are SGHDT and YYEEEE. In nucleotides, the CDR3 is TGTGCCAGCAGCTTGACTCCGGGACTTCAAGAGACCCAGTACTTC. Translating gives CASSLTPGLQETQYF.

The genes are TRBV2 and TRBJ2-5; 13 bases line up with TRBD2. V shed 2 bases and J 4 bases; nucleotides not matched to a gene: 10. CDR1 SNHLY and CDR2 FYNNEI come from the germline V gene. There are 18 residues in the CDR3. CDR3: CASSERLAGGPRGETQYF. CDR3 DNA sequence: TGTGCCAGCAGTGAACGACTAGCGGGAGGACCCCGGGGAGAGACCCAGTACTTC. Looking up the rest from reference TRBV2 and TRBJ2-5 gives the full variable domain: EPEVTQTPSHQVTQMGQEVILRCVPISNHLYFYWYRQILGQKVEFLVSFYNNEISEKSEIFDDQFSVERPDGSNFTLKIRSTKLEDSAMYFCASSERLAGGPRGETQYFGPGTRLLVL.

The V call is TRBV6-4, the J call TRBJ1-6; a possible D gene is TRBD1 (5 bases). The ends were cut back, 0 bases at V and 6 bases at J, with 9 bases in the middle. Germline CDR1 MRHNA, CDR2 SNTAGT. The CDR3 consists of 15 residues. For the CDR3, the DNA is TGTGCCAGCAGTGACTCTCATGGGGGTAATTCACCCCTCCACTTT. Amino acid sequence: CASSDSHGGNSPLHF.

The gene calls are TRBV11-2 and TRBJ1-1; a possible D gene is TRBD1 (5 bases). The CDR3 runs 15 residues. V was trimmed by 1 base and J by 3 bases, leaving 12 bases between them. Germline lookup yields CDR1 SGHAT and CDR2 FQNNGV. CDR3 sequence reads: CASSLAVGTHTEAFF. CDR3 sequence (DNA): TGTGCCAGCAGCTTAGCGGTCGGGACCCACACTGAAGCTTTCTTT.

V is TRBV7-3 and J is TRBJ2-5; the D is unclear. CDR1 is SGHTA and CDR2 is FQGTGA in the germline V gene. The CDR3 is 13 amino acids. Trimming shortened V by 3 bases and J by 1 base, and 6 bases separated the two germline ends. The CDR3 sequence is CASSFSPQETQYF. The DNA of the CDR3 is TGTGCCAGCAGCTTTTCACCCCAAGAGACCCAGTACTTC.

This clone was picked up one time. Here the CDR3 DNA reads TGTGCCAGCAGCCGGACAGCCTCTGGAAACACCATATATTTT. Translating it yields CASSRTASGNTIYF. J is TRBJ1-3 and V is TRBV3-1 (or the pseudogene TRBV3-2); a weak D match, TRBD1 (6 bases). The CDR3 runs 14 residues. Germline loops: CDR1 LGHDT, CDR2 YNNKEL (reference sequence). V lost 4 bases and J lost 0, with 7 bases in between.

The chain has TRBV5-5 and TRBJ1-1; weak D call: TRBD1 (6 bases). The CDR3 is 12 residues long. Germline lookup yields CDR1 SGHKS and CDR2 YYEKEE (reference sequence). Trimming took 4 bases from V and 10 from J, leaving 14 bases between them. The CDR3 region is CASSPEGVGAFF. The CDR3 nucleotides read TGTGCCAGCAGCCCGGAGGGGGTCGGAGCTTTCTTT.

V gene TRBV4-2 combines with J gene TRBJ1-6; 7 bases fit TRBD1. Germline loops: CDR1 LGHNA, CDR2 YNFKEQ. This CDR3 comprises 17 residues. The V gene end was trimmed by 1 base and the J gene end by 3 bases; junction bases not matched to a gene: 6. Written as DNA, the CDR3 is TGTGCCAGCAGCCAAGCCCCCGGGACAGACTATAATTCACCCCTCCACTTT. Its protein is CASSQAPGTDYNSPLHF.

V is TRBV4-2 and J is TRBJ1-1; weak D call: TRBD1 (6 bases). This CDR3 contains 15 residues. V was shortened by 4 bases and J by 3 bases, with 15 bases between the two germline ends. Germline lookup yields CDR1 LGHNA and CDR2 YNFKEQ. In nucleotides, the CDR3 is TGTGCCAGCAGCCCAAGGGGGGGGCGAGACACTGAAGCTTTCTTT. Its protein product is CASSPRGGRDTEAFF.

V gene TRBV7-2 combines with J gene TRBJ1-1; D possibly corresponds to TRBD1 (6 bases). The CDR3 spans 15 residues. Trimming removed 1 base at V and 5 bases at J, with 14 bases between. CDR1 and CDR2 from the germline V gene are SGHTA and FQGNSA. The CDR3 bases are TGTGCCAGCAGCTTAGGGGGGCGCGGACAAACTGAAGCTTTCTTT. This gives the protein CASSLGGRGQTEAFF.

CDR3 in DNA: TGTGCCAGCAGCTTGCTTGGCAGGTCCCCAGATACGCAGTATTTT. Its translation: CASSLLGRSPDTQYF. The chain has TRBV5-6 and TRBJ2-3, with D unresolved. The CDR3 spans 15 residues. Germline V gives CDR1 SGHDT, CDR2 YYEEEE. The V and J ends lost 1 base and 4 bases respectively, with 13 bases between them.

The chain has TRBV5-4 and TRBJ2-2; D gene ambiguous. Germline V gene sequence: CDR1 SGHNT, CDR2 YYREEE (reference sequence). CDR3 length equals 14 residues. V was trimmed by 6 bases and J by 1 base, leaving 10 bases between them. CDR3 DNA: TGTGCCAGCACCCTAGGGAAGAACACCGGGGAGCTGTTTTTT. Translating it yields CASTLGKNTGELFF. The variable domain in full, with the rest retrieved from reference TRBV5-4 and TRBJ2-2, is ETGVTQSPTHLIKTRGQQVTLRCSSQSGHNTVSWYQQALGQGPQFIFQYYREEENGRGNFPPRFSGLQFPNYSSELNVNALELDDSALYLCASTLGKNTGELFFGEGSRLTVL.

The chain joins TRBV6-5 to TRBJ2-7; D unresolved. Trimming shortened V by 2 bases and J by 4 bases, and 9 bases separated the two germline ends. CDR1 is MNHEY, CDR2 SVGAGI, per germline. The CDR3 totals 13 residues. This chain's CDR3 is CASSYTDGYEQYF. The CDR3 DNA sequence: TGTGCCAGCAGTTACACGGACGGGTACGAGCAGTACTTC.

The rearrangement links TRBV18 to TRBJ1-2; a weak D match, TRBD1 (5 bases). This CDR3 spans 14 amino acids. Trimming took 4 bases from V and 8 from J, leaving 17 bases between them. CDR1 is KGHSH, CDR2 LQKENI, per germline. DNA for the CDR3: TGTGCCAGCTCACGTGAGACCGGGGCATTCGGCTACACCTTC. As protein: CASSRETGAFGYTF.

The chain uses TRBV6-2 or TRBV6-3 and TRBJ1-6, with D perhaps TRBD1 (6 bases). There are 17 residues in the CDR3. Looked up from germline, CDR1 is MNHEY and CDR2 is SVGEGT. V lost 2 bases and J lost 0, with 11 bases in between. The CDR3, as DNA: TGTGCCAGCAGTTACATAAGGGACAACTCCTATAATTCACCCCTCCACTTT. Amino acids: CASSYIRDNSYNSPLHF.

The V and J genes are TRBV6-5 and TRBJ2-7; D unresolved. CDR3 length equals 12 residues. In germline, CDR1 is MNHEY, CDR2 SVGAGI. Trimming removed 6 bases at V and 6 bases at J, with 12 bases between. The chain's CDR3 is CASRTELFEQYF. CDR3 nucleotide sequence: TGTGCCAGCAGAACCGAACTCTTCGAGCAGTACTTC.

V is TRBV6-5 and J is TRBJ2-1; D is perhaps TRBD2 (5 bases). This CDR3 has 13 residues. V lost 9 bases and J 6 bases, leaving 15 bases between the germline ends. Germline values: CDR1 MNHEY, CDR2 SVGAGI. CDR3 region: CASTRIPGNEQFF. The DNA of the CDR3 is TGTGCCAGTACTAGAATCCCCGGCAATGAGCAGTTCTTC.

The gene calls are TRBV20-1 and TRBJ1-6; D perhaps matches TRBD1 (6 bases). The CDR3 is 18 amino acids. CDR1 is DFQATT and CDR2 is SNEGSKA in the germline V gene (reference sequence). Trimming removed 3 bases from V and 0 bases from J, with 18 bases in between. The CDR3 spells CSASSGGTRSSYNSPLHF. As DNA, the CDR3 is TGCAGTGCTAGTTCCGGGGGCACCCGGAGCTCCTATAATTCACCCCTCCACTTT.